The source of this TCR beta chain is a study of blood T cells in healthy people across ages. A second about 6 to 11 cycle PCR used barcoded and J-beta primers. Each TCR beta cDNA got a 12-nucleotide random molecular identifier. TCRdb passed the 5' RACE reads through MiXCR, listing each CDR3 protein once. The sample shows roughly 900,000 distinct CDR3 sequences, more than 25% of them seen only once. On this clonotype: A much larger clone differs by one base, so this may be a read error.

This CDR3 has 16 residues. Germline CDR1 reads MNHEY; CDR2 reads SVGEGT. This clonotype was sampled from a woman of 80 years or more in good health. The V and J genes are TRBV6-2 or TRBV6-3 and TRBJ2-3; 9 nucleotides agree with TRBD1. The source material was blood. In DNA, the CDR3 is TGTGCCAGCAGTCCCGGACAGGGGCCGATCACAGATACGCCGTATTTT. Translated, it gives CASSPGQGPITDTPYF.